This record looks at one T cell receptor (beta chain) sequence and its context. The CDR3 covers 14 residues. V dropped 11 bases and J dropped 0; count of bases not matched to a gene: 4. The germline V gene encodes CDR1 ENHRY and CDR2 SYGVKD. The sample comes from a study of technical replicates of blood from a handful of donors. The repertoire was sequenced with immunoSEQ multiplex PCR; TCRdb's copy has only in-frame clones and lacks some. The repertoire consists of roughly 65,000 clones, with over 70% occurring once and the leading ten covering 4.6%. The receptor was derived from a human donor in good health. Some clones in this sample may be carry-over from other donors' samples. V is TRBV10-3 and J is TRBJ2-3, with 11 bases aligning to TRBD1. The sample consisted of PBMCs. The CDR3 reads CASRTGGSTDTQYF. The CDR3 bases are TGTGCCTCCCGGACAGGGGGCAGCACAGATACGCAGTATTTT.